This T cell receptor (beta chain) emerged from a study of blood T cells in healthy people across ages. CDR1 is MNHEY and CDR2 is SVGEGT in the germline V gene. V was trimmed by 7 bases and J by 7 bases, leaving 21 bases between them. This CDR3 is 15 amino acids long. A second 7 to 11 cycle PCR used barcoded and J-beta primers. Tags on each cDNA molecule came from a template-switch adaptor with 12 random nucleotides. TCRdb redid the calling of the 5' RACE reads with MiXCR, one entry per CDR3 protein. The data hold roughly 680,000 distinct CDR3 sequences, with under 25% observed a single time. General study points: It was not known whether donors were CMV positive (a possible confounder of expanded clonotype changes). Among T cells, TCR beta diversity per million cells dropped roughly linearly as age rose.

This clonotype was counted a few times. Its antigen is not identified. There were healthy Caucasian individuals from Russia, aged roughly 6 to 95, serving as donors. This chain links TRBV6-2 or TRBV6-3 with TRBJ2-3, with D uncertain. This clonotype was obtained from a man in his 70s in good health. Material for sequencing was blood. CDR3: CASIPFAWMCYTQYF. Here the CDR3 DNA reads TGTGCCAGCATCCCCTTCGCTTGGATGTGTTATACGCAGTATTTT.